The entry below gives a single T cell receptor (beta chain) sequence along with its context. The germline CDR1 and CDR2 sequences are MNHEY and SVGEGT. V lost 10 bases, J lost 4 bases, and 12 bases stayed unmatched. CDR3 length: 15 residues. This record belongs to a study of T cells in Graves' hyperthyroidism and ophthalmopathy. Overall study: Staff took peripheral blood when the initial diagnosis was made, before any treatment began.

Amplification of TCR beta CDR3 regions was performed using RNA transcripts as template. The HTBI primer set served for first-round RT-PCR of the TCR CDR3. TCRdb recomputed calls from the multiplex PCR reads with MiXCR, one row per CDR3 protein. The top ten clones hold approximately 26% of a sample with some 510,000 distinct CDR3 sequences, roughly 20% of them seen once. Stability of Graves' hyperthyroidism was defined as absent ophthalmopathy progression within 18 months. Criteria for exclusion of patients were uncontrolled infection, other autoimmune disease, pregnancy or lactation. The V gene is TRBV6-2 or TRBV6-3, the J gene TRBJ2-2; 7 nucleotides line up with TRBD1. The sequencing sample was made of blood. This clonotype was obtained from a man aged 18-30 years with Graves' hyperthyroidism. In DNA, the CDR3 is TGTGCCACCTCGCTTGGGACAGACCCCACCGGGGAGCTGTTTTTT. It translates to CATSLGTDPTGELFF.